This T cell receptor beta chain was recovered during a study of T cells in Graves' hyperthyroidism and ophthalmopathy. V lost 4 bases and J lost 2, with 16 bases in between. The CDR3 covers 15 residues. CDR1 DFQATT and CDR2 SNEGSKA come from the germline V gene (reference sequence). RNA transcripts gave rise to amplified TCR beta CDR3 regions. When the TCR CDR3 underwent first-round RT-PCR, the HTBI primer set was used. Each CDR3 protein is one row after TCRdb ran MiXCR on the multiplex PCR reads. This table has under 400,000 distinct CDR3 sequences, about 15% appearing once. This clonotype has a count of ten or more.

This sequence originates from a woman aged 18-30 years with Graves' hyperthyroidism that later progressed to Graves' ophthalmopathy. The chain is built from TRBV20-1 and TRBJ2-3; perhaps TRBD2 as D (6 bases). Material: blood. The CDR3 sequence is CSAKRRGITTDTQYF. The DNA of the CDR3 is TGCAGTGCTAAAAGGCGGGGTATCACCACAGATACGCAGTATTTT.